The rows below give T cell receptor beta chains drawn from one sample of a study of identical twins. A single record per CDR3 protein comes from TCRdb applying MiXCR to the 5' RACE reads. The table has roughly 1.6 million distinct CDR3 sequences, about 31% seen once. The sequencing sample was made of cord blood. These receptors all stem from a newborn girl in good health. The CDR3 runs from the conserved cysteine through the conserved F or W. A D gene is named only where the DNA matches it firmly. Clone size, where shown, is once, few, many, or a class for clones that have expanded.

CASSFVEAFF	TGTGCCAGCAGCTTCGTAGAAGCTTTCTTT	NA	10	NA	TRBJ1-1	TRBV5-8
CASTREGSYEQYF	TGTGCCAGCACCAGGGAGGGCTCCTACGAGCAGTACTTC	TRBD2	13	NA	TRBJ2-7	TRBV6-6
CAISDGQGYGYTF	TGTGCCATCAGTGATGGACAGGGCTATGGCTACACCTTC	TRBD1	13	many	TRBJ1-2	TRBV10-3
CASSSPGQGRGSYNSPLHF	TGTGCCAGCAGCTCGCCGGGACAGGGACGGGGATCCTATAATTCACCCCTCCACTTT	TRBD1	19	NA	TRBJ1-6	TRBV5-6
CASSHTRLAGVLSYNEQFF	TGTGCCAGCAGCCACACCCGGCTAGCGGGAGTTCTGTCCTACAATGAGCAGTTCTTC	TRBD2	19	few	TRBJ2-1	TRBV5-8
CSAKDRGGTDTQYF	TGCAGTGCTAAGGACAGGGGGGGCACAGATACGCAGTATTTT	TRBD1	14	NA	TRBJ2-3	TRBV20-1
CASSLVFGPVTKTDTQYF	TGCGCCAGCAGCTTGGTTTTTGGGCCAGTGACCAAGACAGATACGCAGTATTTT	NA	18	few	TRBJ2-3	TRBV5-1
CASSQDGRGRTEAFF	TGTGCCAGCAGCCAAGATGGGAGGGGAAGAACTGAAGCTTTCTTT	NA	15	NA	TRBJ1-1	TRBV3-1
CASSDGNGGPQHF	TGTGCCAGCAGTGATGGGAACGGAGGGCCCCAGCATTTT	NA	13	NA	TRBJ1-5	TRBV25-1
CASSPSLRAGDEQYF	TGTGCCAGCAGTCCTTCCCTTCGAGCGGGAGATGAGCAGTACTTC	TRBD2	15	few	TRBJ2-7	TRBV12-3/TRBV12-4
CASSMRGDYGYTF	TGTGCCAGTAGTATGAGAGGGGACTATGGCTACACCTTC	NA	13	NA	TRBJ1-2	TRBV19
CAISDSYSGSVYEQYF	TGTGCCATCAGTGATTCCTATAGCGGGAGTGTTTACGAGCAGTACTTC	TRBD2	16	many	TRBJ2-7	TRBV10-3
CAISDEGGRYSYEQYF	TGTGCCATCAGTGATGAAGGGGGCCGGTACTCCTACGAGCAGTACTTC	TRBD1	16	NA	TRBJ2-7	TRBV10-3
CASSSGTLEQETQYF	TGTGCCAGCAGCTCCGGGACACTGGAGCAAGAGACCCAGTACTTC	NA	15	NA	TRBJ2-5	TRBV6-6
CASSTRTGATDTQYF	TGCGCCAGCAGCACCCGGACAGGGGCCACAGATACGCAGTATTTT	TRBD1	15	few	TRBJ2-3	TRBV5-1
CASSSSDRGQPQHF	TGTGCCAGCAGTTCTTCCGACAGGGGCCAGCCCCAGCATTTT	TRBD1	14	few	TRBJ1-5	TRBV12-3/TRBV12-4
CSARVLGNGGQPQHF	TGCAGTGCTAGAGTTCTAGGTAATGGGGGTCAGCCCCAGCATTTT	NA	15	NA	TRBJ1-5	TRBV20-1
CASSPKFGTGGPSRADTQYF	TGTGCCAGCAGCCCAAAGTTCGGGACAGGGGGCCCAAGCAGGGCAGATACGCAGTATTTT	TRBD1	20	once	TRBJ2-3	TRBV7-8
CASSYWNEQFF	TGTGCCAGCAGTTACTGGAATGAGCAGTTCTTC	NA	11	few	TRBJ2-1	TRBV6-5
CASSLGGEGGYTF	TGTGCCAGCAGCTTAGGTGGGGAGGGTGGCTACACCTTC	NA	13	few	TRBJ1-2	TRBV7-2
CASSLSGVNEQFF	TGTGCCAGCAGTTTATCCGGGGTCAATGAGCAGTTCTTC	NA	13	many	TRBJ2-1	TRBV12-3/TRBV12-4
CASSWQSRETQYF	TGTGCCAGCAGCTGGCAAAGTAGGGAGACCCAGTACTTC	NA	13	few	TRBJ2-5	TRBV5-6
CASSARAYNEQFF	TGTGCCAGCAGCGCGCGGGCATACAATGAGCAGTTCTTC	NA	13	once	TRBJ2-1	TRBV7-9
CSAREPTGHNEQFF	TGCAGTGCTAGAGAACCCACAGGGCACAATGAGCAGTTCTTC	NA	14	few	TRBJ2-1	TRBV20-1
CSAPTRLAGSYNEQFF	TGCAGTGCACCAACCCGACTAGCGGGCTCCTACAATGAGCAGTTCTTC	TRBD2	16	NA	TRBJ2-1	TRBV20-1
CATSSFWQPPYEQYF	TGTGCCACCAGCAGTTTTTGGCAGCCCCCCTACGAGCAGTACTTC	NA	15	NA	TRBJ2-7	TRBV15
CASSLESGGAREQFF	TGTGCCAGCAGCTTAGAAAGCGGGGGGGCCCGGGAGCAGTTCTTC	TRBD2	15	few	TRBJ2-1	TRBV7-2
CAISESKDLGAFF	TGTGCCATCAGTGAGTCCAAGGACCTGGGAGCTTTCTTT	NA	13	few	TRBJ1-1	TRBV10-3
CASSYSLWDSPLHF	TGTGCCAGCAGTTACTCGCTCTGGGATTCACCCCTCCACTTT	NA	14	once	TRBJ1-6	TRBV6-6
CSARRLISPLHF	TGCAGTGCCCGGCGACTGATTTCACCCCTCCACTTT	NA	12	NA	TRBJ1-6	TRBV20-1
CAWSAGDGYGYTF	TGTGCCTGGAGTGCGGGGGACGGCTATGGCTACACCTTC	NA	13	NA	TRBJ1-2	TRBV30
CASSSRLAGGPDAQYF	TGTGCCAGCAGCTCCCGGCTAGCGGGGGGGCCAGATGCGCAGTATTTT	TRBD2	16	NA	TRBJ2-3	TRBV12-3/TRBV12-4
CAISDRPRGIQYF	TGTGCCATCAGTGACAGACCAAGAGGCATTCAGTACTTC	NA	13	many	TRBJ2-4	TRBV10-3
CASSSGSSGVYEQYF	TGTGCCAGCAGCTCAGGGTCTAGCGGGGTCTACGAGCAGTACTTC	TRBD2	15	NA	TRBJ2-7	TRBV7-2
CASSEETADTQYF	TGTGCCAGCAGCGAAGAGACCGCAGATACGCAGTATTTT	NA	13	NA	TRBJ2-3	TRBV11-2
CASSQTSSNYEQYF	TGTGCCAGCAGCCAAACTAGCTCGAATTACGAGCAGTACTTC	NA	14	NA	TRBJ2-7	TRBV3-1
CASSESTGQGSSPLHF	TGTGCCAGCAGTGAAAGCACGGGACAGGGGAGTTCACCCCTCCACTTT	TRBD1	16	NA	TRBJ1-6	TRBV6-1
CASSLGNSLLYGYSF	TGCGCCAGCAGCTTGGGTAACAGTTTACTCTATGGCTACAGCTTC	NA	15	NA	TRBJ1-2	TRBV5-1
CASSLGTLRSTDTQYF	TGTGCCAGCAGTCTAGGGACCCTACGGAGCACAGATACGCAGTATTTT	NA	16	few	TRBJ2-3	TRBV12-3/TRBV12-4
CAISLNPDRSPQYF	TGTGCCATCAGCCTAAACCCAGACCGGTCCCCCCAGTACTTC	NA	14	few	TRBJ2-5	TRBV10-3
CASMSGGRSYEQYF	TGCGCCAGCATGAGCGGGGGGCGCTCCTACGAGCAGTACTTC	TRBD2	14	NA	TRBJ2-7	TRBV5-1
CASSPSDRGPGYTF	TGTGCCAGCAGCCCCTCTGACAGGGGTCCTGGCTACACCTTC	TRBD1	14	NA	TRBJ1-2	TRBV27
CASSLQPQGATDTQYF	TGTGCCAGCAGCCTCCAGCCACAGGGGGCCACAGATACGCAGTATTTT	TRBD1	16	NA	TRBJ2-3	TRBV11-1
CASSLALRELYNEQFF	TGCGCCAGCAGCTTGGCTTTGCGGGAGCTTTACAATGAGCAGTTCTTC	TRBD2	16	few	TRBJ2-1	TRBV5-1
CASSRLAGRHYEQYF	TGTGCCAGTAGCCGACTAGCGGGCCGTCACTACGAGCAGTACTTC	TRBD2	15	NA	TRBJ2-7	TRBV19
CASRELSSYNEQFF	TGTGCCAGTAGAGAGCTCAGCTCCTACAATGAGCAGTTCTTC	NA	14	once	TRBJ2-1	TRBV19
CASSQAPRDQPQHF	TGCGCCAGCAGCCAAGCCCCCCGGGATCAGCCCCAGCATTTT	NA	14	NA	TRBJ1-5	TRBV4-1
CASSRDRATFF	TGCGCCAGCAGCCGGGACAGGGCCACTTTCTTT	TRBD1	11	NA	TRBJ1-1	TRBV4-1